Listed below are T cell receptor beta chains from one sample, sequenced in a study of CD8 T cells in Susac syndrome. A single record per CDR3 protein comes from TCRdb applying MiXCR to the immunoSEQ multiplex PCR reads. Altogether under 150,000 distinct CDR3 sequences are present, 94% being singletons, with the ten largest covering approximately 0.25%. The sequenced sample consisted of CD8+ T cells from PBMCs. All receptors come from a human donor in good health. CDR3s include the opening cysteine and the closing phenylalanine or tryptophan. D genes are given only for firm matches.

>NA|TRBJ2-7|TRBV18
CASSPWSSSYEQYF
TGTGCCAGCTCACCATGGTCGAGCTCCTACGAGCAGTACTTC
>TRBD2|TRBJ2-1|TRBV9
CASSPGRSSYNEQFF
TGTGCCAGCAGCCCCGGGAGGAGCTCCTACAATGAGCAGTTCTTC
>NA|TRBJ2-7|TRBV27
CASSLYPGAYEQYF
TGTGCCAGCAGTTTATACCCAGGCGCCTACGAGCAGTACTTC
>NA|TRBJ1-1|TRBV27
CASSFAGISEAFF
TGTGCCAGCAGTTTCGCGGGCATCAGTGAAGCTTTCTTT
>NA|TRBJ2-7|TRBV2
CASSEGAGAYEQYF
TGTGCCAGCAGTGAAGGGGCAGGTGCCTACGAGCAGTACTTC
>TRBD2|TRBJ2-7|TRBV24-1
CATSDLASGRDEQYF
TGTGCCACCAGTGATTTGGCTAGCGGGAGGGACGAGCAGTACTTC
>TRBD2|TRBJ2-7|TRBV13
CASSLRAGGVEPYEQYF
TGTGCCAGCAGCTTAAGAGCGGGAGGGGTCGAACCCTACGAGCAGTACTTC
>TRBD2|TRBJ2-7|TRBV27
CASSSLAGGLSYEQYF
TGTGCCAGCAGTTCCCTAGCGGGAGGCCTCTCCTACGAGCAGTACTTC
>NA|TRBJ1-2|TRBV30
CAWTDWKTLFRYTF
TGTGCCTGGACGGACTGGAAAACCCTCTTTCGCTACACCTTC
>TRBD2|TRBJ2-1|TRBV5-6
CASSEGLAGGPQFF
TGTGCCAGCAGTGAAGGACTAGCGGGAGGGCCCCAGTTCTTC
>TRBD1|TRBJ2-7|TRBV14
CASSPGGDSEQYF
TGTGCCAGCAGCCCAGGGGGTGACTCCGAGCAGTACTTC
>NA|TRBJ2-2|TRBV24-1
CATSDHYTGKSTGELFF
TGTGCCACCAGTGACCACTATACAGGGAAGAGCACCGGGGAGCTGTTTTTT
>TRBD2|TRBJ2-1|TRBV12-3/TRBV12-4
CASRTSGSPYNEQFF
TGTGCCAGCAGGACTAGCGGGAGTCCCTACAATGAGCAGTTCTTC
>NA|TRBJ2-7|TRBV20-1
CSAPHPQAGARGYEQYF
TGCAGTGCCCCCCACCCACAGGCAGGGGCCAGGGGCTACGAGCAGTACTTC
>TRBD1|TRBJ1-2|TRBV27
CASRLTGGHYGYTF
TGTGCCAGCAGGCTTACAGGGGGGCACTATGGCTACACCTTC
>NA|TRBJ1-1|TRBV13
CASLSGRGSTEAFF
TGTGCCAGCCTATCGGGGAGGGGCTCGACTGAAGCTTTCTTT
>TRBD1|TRBJ2-1|TRBV27
CASSFVGQEDNEQFF
TGTGCCAGCAGTTTCGTAGGACAGGAGGACAATGAGCAGTTCTTC
>NA|TRBJ2-7|TRBV3-1
CASSQEAGEQYF
TGTGCCAGCAGCCAAGAGGCGGGAGAGCAGTACTTC
>TRBD2|TRBJ2-1|TRBV5-1
CASSWGLGNEQFF
TGCGCCAGCAGCTGGGGACTAGGGAATGAGCAGTTCTTC
>NA|TRBJ1-2|TRBV29-1
CSVETTDYGYTF
TGCAGCGTTGAAACGACAGACTATGGCTACACCTTC
>TRBD1|TRBJ2-7|TRBV29-1
CSVTGTATYEQYF
TGCAGCGTTACCGGGACAGCAACCTACGAGCAGTACTTC
>NA|TRBJ1-5|TRBV30
CAWSATDVAQHF
TGTGCCTGGAGTGCTACCGACGTGGCCCAGCATTTT